The rows below give T cell receptor beta chains drawn from one sample of a study of regulatory T cells in long-lasting Graves disease. TCRdb redid the calling of the multiplex PCR reads with MiXCR, one entry per CDR3 protein. Found here are about 310,000 distinct CDR3 sequences, 20% to 25% of them singletons; the top ten hold around three fifths. Sequences were derived from peripheral blood mononuclear cells (PBMCs), sampled when the disease was refractory, from a patient treated with antithyroid drugs. These receptors were obtained from a female donor with Graves disease. Each CDR3 is given with its conserved first and last residue. A D gene is named only where the DNA matches it firmly. Only some rows state a clone size, as once, few, many or a class for expanded clones.

abundance | j_gene | d_gene | v_gene | len | CDR3nt | CDR3aa
. | TRBJ2-5 | . | TRBV29-1 | 14 | TGCAGCGTTGGCCAGGGAGTCAACCAGGAGACCCAGTACTTC | CSVGQGVNQETQYF
. | TRBJ2-5 | TRBD2 | TRBV27 | 15 | TGTGCCAGCAGGGGACTAGCGGGACCCCAAGAGACCCAGTACTTC | CASRGLAGPQETQYF
. | TRBJ2-1 | TRBD2 | TRBV7-9 | 17 | TGTGCCAGCAGCGCTTTTCGAGGGACTAGCGGGATCGATGAGCAGTTCTTC | CASSAFRGTSGIDEQFF
. | TRBJ1-5 | . | TRBV6-2/TRBV6-3 | 14 | TGTGCCAGCAGTGAAGGGGCCGAAGCGAAGCCCCAGCATTTT | CASSEGAEAKPQHF
few | TRBJ2-7 | TRBD1 | TRBV6-5 | 15 | TGTGCCAGCAGTTACTCAGGGCAGGGGGTCTACGAGCAGTACTTC | CASSYSGQGVYEQYF
. | TRBJ1-1 | . | TRBV7-2 | 14 | TGTGCCAGCAGCCCGGCGGGGACAACTCATGAAGCTTTCTTT | CASSPAGTTHEAFF
. | TRBJ1-2 | . | TRBV11-3 | 20 | TGTGCCAGCAGCTTAGACCCGATTTTAAGGACAGACAGTACCAAGGGGGGCTACACCTTC | CASSLDPILRTDSTKGGYTF
many | TRBJ1-6 | TRBD1 | TRBV9 | 15 | TGTGCCAGCAGCCCGGGACAGGCCCAGGGGTCACCCCTCCACTTT | CASSPGQAQGSPLHF
many | TRBJ2-5 | . | TRBV2 | 13 | TGTGCCAGCAGCTCATCGTACCAAGAGACCCAGTACTTC | CASSSSYQETQYF
many | TRBJ1-4 | . | TRBV28 | 16 | TGTGCCAGCAGTTTAGGGCGGACCTCAACTAATGAAAAACTGTTTTTT | CASSLGRTSTNEKLFF
. | TRBJ2-7 | TRBD2 | TRBV10-3 | 18 | TGTGCCATCAGGAGAGCGGGACTAGCGGGAGAGGGGCCCTACGAGCAGTACTTC | CAIRRAGLAGEGPYEQYF
few | TRBJ1-5 | . | TRBV6-1 | 18 | TGTGCCAGCAGAAGACCCCGGGACCCCCGGAGGAGCAATCAGCCCCAGCATTTT | CASRRPRDPRRSNQPQHF
many | TRBJ2-5 | TRBD2 | TRBV27 | 21 | TGTGCCAGCAGTTTAAGGCGGGGTGGGACTAGCGGGAGCCTATTGGAGGGGACCCAGTACTTC | CASSLRRGGTSGSLLEGTQYF
. | TRBJ1-6 | . | TRBV20-1 | 13 | TGCAGTGCTCTGACAGGTTCGGATTCACCCCTCCACTTT | CSALTGSDSPLHF
few | TRBJ2-5 | . | TRBV9 | 15 | TGTGCCAGCAGCGTGGGCGCGGCCGGCCGGGAGACCCAGTACTTC | CASSVGAAGRETQYF
few | TRBJ2-2 | . | TRBV4-3 | 17 | TGCGCCAGCAGCCAGGGAGCGGGACAGGATACTACCGGGGAGCTGTTTTTT | CASSQGAGQDTTGELFF
few | TRBJ1-5 | . | TRBV19 | 15 | TGTGCCAGTAGTATCGGTGATTATAGCAATCAGCCCCAGCATTTT | CASSIGDYSNQPQHF
few | TRBJ2-2 | . | TRBV5-6 | 13 | TGTGCCAGCAGCTTTGTCTACACCGGGGAGCTGTTTTTT | CASSFVYTGELFF
. | TRBJ1-4 | . | TRBV5-5 | 16 | TGTGCCAGCAGCCCCATACGGGCAGCAACTAATGAAAAACTGTTTTTT | CASSPIRAATNEKLFF
. | TRBJ2-7 | . | TRBV4-3 | 15 | TGCGCCAGCAGCCAAGATTTGGACAGCAACTACGAGCAGTACTTC | CASSQDLDSNYEQYF
many | TRBJ1-5 | . | TRBV2 | 15 | TGTGCCAGCAGTGGGACTGAGTCTAGCAATCAGCCCCAGCATTTT | CASSGTESSNQPQHF
. | TRBJ2-1 | TRBD1 | TRBV7-2 | 14 | TGTGCCAGCAGCTCCTCGACAGGGCCCAATGAGCAGTTCTTC | CASSSSTGPNEQFF
many | TRBJ1-1 | . | TRBV20-1 | 12 | TGCAGTGCTAGCAGACAGAACACTGAAGCTTTCTTT | CSASRQNTEAFF
. | TRBJ1-6 | . | TRBV10-3 | 16 | TGTGCCATCAGTGAGTCACAGGTTGTGGGAAATTCACCCCTCCACTTT | CAISESQVVGNSPLHF
few | TRBJ1-2 | TRBD1 | TRBV5-1 | 18 | TGCGCCAGCAGACCTTCCGGGACAGGGGGCGGTGGTAACTATGGCTACACCTTC | CASRPSGTGGGGNYGYTF
. | TRBJ2-5 | . | TRBV7-8 | 16 | TGTGCCAGCAGCTTAGTCCGGGACGTTGGTCTGGAGACCCAGTGCTTC | CASSLVRDVGLETQCF
many | TRBJ2-7 | TRBD1 | TRBV15 | 15 | TGTGCCACCAGCGCGCGGACAGGGGGACCCTACGAGCAGTACTTC | CATSARTGGPYEQYF
many | TRBJ2-7 | . | TRBV3-1 | 12 | TGTGCCAGCAGCCCGAGGGACCACGAGCAGTACTTC | CASSPRDHEQYF
. | TRBJ1-6 | TRBD1 | TRBV20-1 | 16 | TGCAGTGCTAATCTATCAGGGGGCCGCGGTAATTCACCCCTCCACTTT | CSANLSGGRGNSPLHF
few | TRBJ2-7 | TRBD2 | TRBV7-6 | 14 | TGTGCCAGCAGCACACTAGCGTCGTCCTACGAGCAGTACTTC | CASSTLASSYEQYF
many | TRBJ2-5 | . | TRBV30 | 11 | TGTGCCTGGGGCAGGCAAGAGACCCAGTACTTC | CAWGRQETQYF
. | TRBJ2-7 | . | TRBV4-1 | 15 | TGCGCCAGCAGCCAGGGAATTAACACTCTCTACGAGCAGTACTTC | CASSQGINTLYEQYF
many | TRBJ2-5 | . | TRBV11-2 | 15 | TGTGCCAGCAGCTTAGCGGTAGCGGCGCAAGAGACCCAGTACTTC | CASSLAVAAQETQYF
. | TRBJ2-7 | . | TRBV20-1 | 12 | TGCAGTGCTAGTGAGGAACACAACGAGCAGTACTTC | CSASEEHNEQYF
many | TRBJ2-3 | . | TRBV2 | 14 | TGTGCCAGCAGTGAACTGGACGGCACAGATACGCAGTATTTT | CASSELDGTDTQYF
. | TRBJ1-1 | TRBD1 | TRBV27 | 14 | TGTGCCAGCAGTCCCTGGACAGGGGGCGGTGAAGCTTTCTTT | CASSPWTGGGEAFF
. | TRBJ1-2 | TRBD1 | TRBV4-3 | 17 | TGCGCCAGCAGCCAAGAAGAAGGGGGCGCGAACGACTATGGCTACACCTTC | CASSQEEGGANDYGYTF
once | TRBJ2-7 | . | TRBV9 | 14 | TGTGCCAGCAGCGTAGGAGGCGCTCCCTACGAGCAGTACTTC | CASSVGGAPYEQYF
. | TRBJ1-1 | TRBD1 | TRBV12-3/TRBV12-4 | 15 | TGTGCCAGCAGTTTAGCGCTTACAGGGGACACTGAAGCTCTCTTT | CASSLALTGDTEALF
few | TRBJ2-7 | . | TRBV20-1 | 15 | TGCAGTGCTAGAGAACTAGTCTCGACCGACTACGAGCAGTACTTC | CSARELVSTDYEQYF
many | TRBJ2-5 | TRBD1 | TRBV7-8 | 14 | TGTGCCAGCAGCTTAGTCAGGGGGCTTGAGACCCAGTACTTC | CASSLVRGLETQYF